This entry lists 24 T cell receptor beta chains sequenced from one sample in a study of T cell repertoires in cytomegalovirus infection. TCRdb recomputed calls from the reads with MiXCR, one row per CDR3 protein. The sample holds under 100,000 distinct CDR3 sequences, more than 3.5% seen once. Sequencing was done on a sample of PBMCs. Source of these receptors: a human donor in good health (CMV status not recorded). Some clones in this sample may be carry-over from other donors' samples.

This clonotype was seen repeatedly, ten times or more. This chain connects TRBV4-3 to TRBJ1-5; 7 nucleotides match TRBD1. Germline V gene lookup returns CDR1 LGHNA and CDR2 YSLEER. The J segment lost 5 bases and the V segment lost 2 bases, leaving 3 bases of the junction unmatched. The CDR3 length is 14 residues. The DNA for the CDR3 is TGCGCCAGCAGCCAACAGACAGGGTATCAGCCCCAGCATTTT. It encodes CASSQQTGYQPQHF.

This clonotype was counted many times. This chain connects TRBV5-5 to TRBJ1-4, with D unclear. CDR3 size: 14 residues. V was shortened by 2 bases and J by 5 bases, with 10 bases between the two germline ends. Germline assignment: CDR1 SGHKS and CDR2 YYEKEE (reference sequence). CDR3 region: CASSLVGRNEKLFF. DNA for the CDR3: TGTGCCAGCAGCTTAGTCGGCAGGAATGAAAAACTGTTTTTT.

This clonotype came up many times. This chain links TRBV7-2 with TRBJ1-1, with D unresolved. Per the germline V gene, CDR1 is SGHTA and CDR2 is FQGNSA. CDR3 size: 14 residues. The V gene lost 2 bases and the J gene lost 4 bases, with 11 bases spanning the gap. For the CDR3, the DNA is TGTGCCAGCAGCTTATCCCCCGGAGTCACTGAAGCTTTCTTT. Residues: CASSLSPGVTEAFF.

This clonotype was observed at least ten times. V gene TRBV12-3 or TRBV12-4 combines with J gene TRBJ1-5; D possibly corresponds to TRBD1 (5 bases). The V and J ends lost 3 bases and 6 bases respectively, with 12 bases between them. The CDR3 covers 14 residues. The CDR3 loop reads CASSFGQGGQPQHF. The CDR3 nucleotides read TGTGCCAGCAGTTTCGGGCAGGGCGGTCAGCCCCAGCATTTT.

This clonotype has a count of ten or more. The V and J genes are TRBV12-3 or TRBV12-4 and TRBJ2-7, with TRBD1 matching over 7 bases. V was pared by 1 base and J by 2 bases, with 5 bases of the junction left unmatched. This CDR3 is 15 amino acids long. The CDR3: CASSLGQRGPYEQYF. CDR3 in DNA: TGTGCCAGCAGTTTAGGCCAAAGGGGGCCCTACGAGCAGTACTTC.

This clonotype came up many times. The rearrangement joins TRBV3-1 to TRBJ2-7, with 8 bases identical to TRBD1. Trimming cost V 3 bases and J 5 bases; bases outside gene matches: 3. In germline, CDR1 is LGHDT, CDR2 YNNKEL (reference sequence). This CDR3 region has 13 residues. In DNA form, the CDR3 reads TGTGCCAGCAGCCAGGACAGGGAGGACGAGCAGTACTTC. It translates to CASSQDREDEQYF.

This clonotype was observed many times. The chain has TRBV6-6 and TRBJ1-2; D remains unclear. Trimming took 4 bases from V and 8 from J, leaving 14 bases between them. CDR1 and CDR2 from the germline V gene are MNHNY and SVGAGI (reference sequence). CDR3 length: 13 residues. CDR3 DNA sequence: TGTGCCAGCAGTTTCGTCACGTTGGGAGGCTACACCTTC. Translated: CASSFVTLGGYTF.

Many counts were recorded for this clonotype. V and J are TRBV12-3 or TRBV12-4 and TRBJ1-5; 10 nucleotides align to TRBD1. The CDR3 has 15 amino acids. V lost 5 bases, J lost 3 bases, and 4 bases stayed unmatched. The CDR3 sequence is CASSPGQGFNQPQHF. In DNA form, the CDR3 reads TGTGCCAGCAGTCCGGGACAGGGGTTCAATCAGCCCCAGCATTTT.

Many counts were recorded for this clonotype. V and J are TRBV7-2 and TRBJ2-1; TRBD2 agrees at 11 bases. The CDR3 has 17 residues. CDR1 is SGHTA, CDR2 FQGNSA, per germline. The J segment lost 7 bases and the V segment lost 1 base, leaving 9 bases of the junction unmatched. The CDR3 DNA follows: TGTGCCAGCAGCTTAGTGCGGACTAGCGGGTGGGGAAATGAGCAGTTCTTC. It translates to CASSLVRTSGWGNEQFF.

This clonotype was detected ten times or more. This chain links TRBV7-2 with TRBJ1-1; the D gene is possibly TRBD1 (5 bases). Trimming took 6 bases from V and 2 from J, leaving 10 bases between them. The CDR3 length is 13 residues. Germline CDR1 reads SGHTA; CDR2 reads FQGNSA. The CDR3 sequence: CASRRDRNTEAFF. The CDR3 coding sequence is TGTGCCAGCAGACGGGACCGAAACACTGAAGCTTTCTTT.

This clonotype was seen many times. The chain recombines TRBV20-1 with TRBJ2-3; D remains ambiguous. The germline CDR1 and CDR2 sequences are DFQATT and SNEGSKA (reference sequence). The ends were cut back, 5 bases at V and 3 bases at J, with 24 bases in the middle. The CDR3 loop spans 17 amino acids. The CDR3 coding sequence is TGCAGTGCTCCCCAAAGACGCGGAGCCCTTTCAACAGATACGCAGTATTTT. The encoded protein is CSAPQRRGALSTDTQYF.

Many counts were recorded for this clonotype. A junction boundary mismatches the germline segment, possibly from a read error. The rearrangement joins TRBV5-5 to TRBJ1-1; TRBD1 might be the D (5 bases). CDR1 and CDR2 from the germline V gene are SGHKS and YYEKEE (reference sequence). This CDR3 spans 13 amino acids. The CDR3 nucleotides read TGTGTCAGCAGCTTAGCCGGGACCACTGAAGCTTTCTTT. Amino acids: CVSSLAGTTEAFF.

This clonotype was detected many times. The genes are TRBV19 and TRBJ2-3; possibly TRBD1 or TRBD2 for D (5 bases each). Trimming cost V 6 bases and J 2 bases, with 15 bases left between them. Germline V lookup: CDR1 LNHDA, CDR2 SQIVND (reference sequence). The CDR3 is 15 residues long. Here the CDR3 reads CASSRDPSPTDTQYF. The CDR3 DNA sequence: TGTGCCAGTAGCCGGGACCCATCCCCCACAGATACGCAGTATTTT.

This clonotype was observed at least ten times. CDR3 coding DNA: TGCAGTGCTAGTTACGGGGGGGCGGACGAGCAGTACTTC. Amino acids: CSASYGGADEQYF. The rearrangement links TRBV20-1 to TRBJ2-7, with 8 nucleotides matching TRBD2. The CDR3 runs 13 residues. Unmatched junction bases numbered 6, after V lost 3 bases and J lost 5 bases. Germline V gene data show CDR1 as DFQATT and CDR2 as SNEGSKA (reference sequence).

This clonotype appeared many times. DNA for the CDR3: TGTGCCAGCAGCTTAGCGCCGCAGGGGGTGGACACCTTC. It yields the protein CASSLAPQGVDTF. V and J are TRBV7-2 and TRBJ1-2; 7 nucleotides line up with TRBD1. From germline, CDR1 is SGHTA and CDR2 FQGNSA. V trimming: 0 bases; J trimming: 12 bases; junction bases outside the gene matches: 7. The CDR3 has 13 residues.

The sample holds many counts of this clonotype. The chain has TRBV2 and TRBJ1-2; D gene unclear. The germline V and J ends were trimmed by 4 bases and 2 bases, with 8 bases remaining between them. Germline loops: CDR1 SNHLY, CDR2 FYNNEI. This CDR3 region has 13 residues. CDR3 in amino acids: CASSGVGNYGYTF. The CDR3, as DNA: TGTGCCAGCAGTGGGGTCGGGAACTATGGCTACACCTTC. The variable domain in full, completed from reference TRBV2 and TRBJ1-2, reads EPEVTQTPSHQVTQMGQEVILRCVPISNHLYFYWYRQILGQKVEFLVSFYNNEISEKSEIFDDQFSVERPDGSNFTLKIRSTKLEDSAMYFCASSGVGNYGYTFGSGTRLTVV.

This clonotype was seen repeatedly, ten times or more. The J gene is TRBJ2-5, the V gene TRBV7-2, with D possibly TRBD2 on 5 matching bases. Trimming removed 0 bases from V and 1 base from J, with 6 bases in between. This CDR3 has 14 residues. Germline CDR1 is SGHTA and CDR2 is FQGNSA. CDR3: CASSLASGQETQYF. In DNA, the CDR3 is TGTGCCAGCAGCTTAGCCAGCGGCCAAGAGACCCAGTACTTC.

This clonotype was seen repeatedly, ten times or more. The chain recombines TRBV11-2 with TRBJ1-2; possibly TRBD1 for D (6 bases). Germline assignment: CDR1 SGHAT and CDR2 FQNNGV. The CDR3 loop spans 15 amino acids. The V and J ends lost 5 bases and 4 bases respectively, with 17 bases between them. CDR3 residues: CASSPVAGHLYGYTF. CDR3 nucleotide sequence: TGTGCCAGCAGCCCGGTGGCGGGACATCTCTATGGCTACACCTTC.

This clonotype was detected ten times or more. V is TRBV15 and J is TRBJ1-1; 7 bases are shared with TRBD1. CDR1 is LNHNV and CDR2 is YYDKDF in the germline V gene (reference sequence). After removal of 0 bases from V and 13 bases from J, the junction contained 8 bases not matched to a gene. This CDR3 region has 13 residues. The CDR3 here is CATSRDPGTVVFF. The CDR3 region has the DNA TGTGCCACCAGCAGAGACCCGGGGACAGTAGTTTTCTTT.

In its sample, this clonotype was seen many times. J is TRBJ2-5 and V is TRBV4-3; D is perhaps TRBD1 (6 bases). The CDR3 length is 16 residues. The V gene lost 0 bases and the J gene lost 3 bases, with 14 bases spanning the gap. CDR1 is LGHNA, CDR2 YSLEER, per germline. In nucleotides, the CDR3 is TGCGCCAGCAGCCAAGACTGGGTCAGGGGAAAAGAGACCCAGTACTTC. It yields the protein CASSQDWVRGKETQYF.

The sample holds many counts of this clonotype. The genes are TRBV27 and TRBJ1-1, with D hard to call. From germline, CDR1 is MNHEY and CDR2 SMNVEV (reference sequence). The V end was cut by 8 bases, the J end by 0 bases, with 4 bases between. The CDR3 is made up of 11 amino acids. In DNA, the CDR3 is TGTGCCAGCCGGGTGAACACTGAAGCTTTCTTT. As protein: CASRVNTEAFF.

At least ten counts were recorded for this clonotype. The CDR3 protein is CASSLGVGETAEQYF. The CDR3 nucleotides are TGTGCCAGCAGCTTAGGGGTCGGGGAGACGGCCGAGCAGTACTTC. This rearrangement joins TRBV7-2 to TRBJ2-7; the D gene is possibly TRBD2 (5 bases). This CDR3 has 15 amino acids. CDR1 and CDR2 (germline): SGHTA, FQGNSA. The V end lost 1 base, the J end lost 6 bases, and 16 bases lay between the germline ends.

The table lists this clonotype with many counts. V gene TRBV28 combines with J gene TRBJ1-6, with no clear D. The CDR3 consists of 11 residues. Trimming pared 3 bases from V and 7 bases from J, leaving 1 base between. CDR1 is MDHEN and CDR2 is SYDVKM in the germline V gene. The CDR3 loop is CASSFNSPLHF. The CDR3 DNA reads as TGTGCCAGCAGTTTCAATTCACCCCTCCACTTT.

This clonotype was detected ten times or more. CDR3 in amino acids: CASSLRESLNTEAFF. The CDR3 DNA follows: TGTGCCAGCAGCCTCCGAGAAAGTTTAAACACTGAAGCTTTCTTT. This chain links TRBV7-2 with TRBJ1-1; no definite D call. The CDR3 runs to 15 residues. Trimming removed 5 bases at V and 2 bases at J, with 15 bases between. Germline V gives CDR1 SGHTA, CDR2 FQGNSA.